The source of this TCR beta chain is a study of human T cells and chemical hapten exposure. As to time point: pre-sensitization, week 0. The treatment: therapeutic diphenylcyclopropenone sensitization with weekly scalp DPC. The CDR3 runs to 16 residues. Looked up from germline, CDR1 is SGDLS and CDR2 is YYNGEE. Trimming pared 2 bases from V and 2 bases from J, leaving 15 bases between. Under the authors' procedure: The number of TCRs in each sample had a median of 95,638 and spanned about 23,224 to 690,600. Using its own MiXCR run on the RACE reads, TCRdb lists one record per CDR3 protein. The V and J calls and clone size come from TCRdb's table, not from the authors' own analysis. The table lists around 380,000 distinct CDR3 sequences, approximately 5% of them singletons.

Specimen: whole blood, collected in connection with sensitization to the hapten diphenylcyclopropenone (DPC). The chain joins TRBV9 to TRBJ2-3; perhaps TRBD2 as D (6 bases). The receptor's source is a woman between 18 and 29 years old with alopecia areata. Some clones in this sample may be carry-over from other donors' samples. CDR3 sequence reads: CASSVSGPTSTDTQYF. The CDR3 DNA follows: TGTGCCAGCAGCGTGAGCGGGCCTACTTCCACAGATACGCAGTATTTT.